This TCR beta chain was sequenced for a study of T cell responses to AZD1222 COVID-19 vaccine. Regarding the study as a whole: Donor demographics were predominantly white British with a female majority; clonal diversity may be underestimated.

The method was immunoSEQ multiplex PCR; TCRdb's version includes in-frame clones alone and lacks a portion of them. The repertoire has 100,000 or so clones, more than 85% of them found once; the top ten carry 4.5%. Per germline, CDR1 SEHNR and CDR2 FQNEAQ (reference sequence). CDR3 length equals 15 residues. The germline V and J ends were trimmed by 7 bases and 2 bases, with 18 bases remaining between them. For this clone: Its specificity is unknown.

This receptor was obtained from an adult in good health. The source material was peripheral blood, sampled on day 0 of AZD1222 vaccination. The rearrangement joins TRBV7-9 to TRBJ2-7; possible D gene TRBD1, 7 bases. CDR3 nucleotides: TGTGCCAGCACCAAAAGGAGGGACAGAACCTACGAGCAGTACTTC. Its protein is CASTKRRDRTYEQYF.